Below, 8 T cell receptor beta chains from the same sample are listed, as sequenced in a study of neurological immune-mediated disorders. The time point was: longitudinal time-point 3. TCRdb re-analysed the 5' RACE reads in MiXCR, keeping a single row per CDR3 protein. The sample lists around 51,000 distinct CDR3 sequences, roughly 13% occurring once. The sample consisted of PBMCs. The receptors derive from a male donor with HTLV-1-associated myelopathy (HAM/TSP).

This clonotype was detected ten times or more. The gene calls are TRBV5-1 and TRBJ1-1, with unresolved D. CDR3 length: 14 amino acids. V was shortened by 4 bases and J by 0 bases, with 10 bases between the two germline ends. Germline assignment: CDR1 SGHRS and CDR2 YFSETQ. The CDR3: CASSPRALNTEAFF. The CDR3 DNA sequence: TGCGCCAGCAGCCCGAGGGCCTTGAACACTGAAGCTTTCTTT. The full variable domain, completed using reference TRBV5-1 and TRBJ1-1, is KAGVTQTPRYLIKTRGQQVTLSCSPISGHRSVSWYQQTPGQGLQFLFEYFSETQRNKGNFPGRFSGRQFSNSRSEMNVSTLELGDSALYLCASSPRALNTEAFFGQGTRLTVV.

With regard to this clonotype: This sequence may be a read error, since a much larger clone differs from it by one base. V is TRBV12-3 or TRBV12-4 and J is TRBJ2-2; D gene uncertain. V shed 1 base and J shed 1 base, with 7 bases lying between them. The CDR3 is 15 amino acids. The CDR3 sequence is CASSLDTMNTGELFF. CDR3 nucleotide sequence: TGTGCCAGCAGTTTAGATACCATGAACACCGGGGAGCTGTTTTTT.

This clonotype has at least ten counts. V gene TRBV7-2 combines with J gene TRBJ1-3; D is undetermined. The germline V and J ends were trimmed by 2 bases and 1 base, with 6 bases remaining between them. This CDR3 spans 14 amino acids. Germline CDR1 is SGHTA and CDR2 is FQGNSA. The CDR3 coding sequence is TGTGCCAGCAGCTTATTTGTATCTGGAAACACCATATATTTT. It encodes CASSLFVSGNTIYF. Full variable domain (outside the CDR3, taken from reference TRBV7-2 and TRBJ1-3): GAGVSQSPSNKVTEKGKDVELRCDPISGHTALYWYRQSLGQGLEFLIYFQGNSAPDKSGLPSDRFSAERTGGSVSTLTIQRTQQEDSAVYLCASSLFVSGNTIYFGEGSWLTVV.

This clonotype was observed many times. The gene calls are TRBV4-3 and TRBJ2-1; TRBD1 is a possible D gene (5 bases). The germline V and J ends were trimmed by 1 base and 5 bases, with 12 bases remaining between them. Germline CDR1 reads LGHNA; CDR2 reads YSLEER. The CDR3 has 15 amino acids. CDR3 protein: CASSQVDRRDNEQFF. For the CDR3, the DNA is TGCGCCAGCAGCCAAGTGGACCGCAGGGACAATGAGCAGTTCTTC.

This clonotype was detected many times. V gene TRBV15 combines with J gene TRBJ2-7, with D possibly being TRBD1 (6 bases). V was trimmed by 3 bases and J by 0 bases, leaving 9 bases between them. The CDR3 consists of 14 residues. Per germline, CDR1 LNHNV and CDR2 YYDKDF (reference sequence). This CDR3 is CATSRTGTSYEQYF. The DNA for the CDR3 is TGTGCCACCAGCAGGACAGGTACCTCCTACGAGCAGTACTTC. Full variable domain (outside the CDR3, taken from reference TRBV15 and TRBJ2-7): DAMVIQNPRYQVTQFGKPVTLSCSQTLNHNVMYWYQQKSSQAPKLLFHYYDKDFNNEADTPDNFQSRRPNTSFCFLDIRSPGLGDTAMYLCATSRTGTSYEQYFGPGTRLTVT.

This clonotype was observed at least ten times. This rearrangement joins TRBV20-1 to TRBJ2-5; possible D gene TRBD1, 6 bases. CDR3 length equals 14 residues. Germline V lookup: CDR1 DFQATT, CDR2 SNEGSKA (reference sequence). V lost 0 bases and J 1 base, leaving 9 bases between the germline ends. CDR3 region: CSARDWGRQETQYF. The CDR3 DNA sequence: TGCAGTGCTAGAGATTGGGGGCGCCAAGAGACCCAGTACTTC.

V usage is TRBV5-1 and J usage is TRBJ2-1; 10 nucleotides line up with TRBD1. The V segment lost 1 base and the J segment 9 bases; nucleotides outside the gene matches: 13. This CDR3 contains 17 residues. The germline CDR1 and CDR2 sequences are SGHRS and YFSETQ. CDR3 coding DNA: TGCGCCAGCAGCTTGCCCCTCGGGACAGGGGACGACAGTGAGCAGTTCTTC. It codes for CASSLPLGTGDDSEQFF.

The sample holds many counts of this clonotype. J is TRBJ2-2 and V is TRBV15; 7 bases fit TRBD1. The CDR3 runs 15 residues. Germline V lookup: CDR1 LNHNV, CDR2 YYDKDF (reference sequence). Trimming cost V 1 base and J 4 bases; bases outside gene matches: 3. The CDR3 region has the DNA TGTGCCACCAGCAGAGTCTCAGGGGGCACCGGGGAGCTGTTTTTT. Its translation is CATSRVSGGTGELFF.